A single sample gave rise to the 13 T cell receptor beta chains below, sequenced in a study of CD8 T cells in ankylosing spondylitis. TCRdb re-called the 5' RACE reads through MiXCR, storing one row per CDR3 protein. This sample has about 140,000 distinct CDR3 sequences, with approximately 7.4% found just once. What was sequenced was blood, either unsorted or a sorted T cell fraction (not recorded which). These receptors all stem from a female donor with ankylosing spondylitis or in good health (not recorded which).

This clonotype has only a few counts. This sequence joins TRBV7-2 and TRBJ2-7; 10 positions match TRBD2. The CDR3 loop spans 14 amino acids. The germline V gene encodes CDR1 SGHTA and CDR2 FQGNSA. The V gene end was trimmed by 5 bases and the J gene end by 2 bases; junction bases not matched to a gene: 3. Here the CDR3 DNA reads TGTGCCAGCAGCAAACTAGCGGGACCCTACGAGCAGTACTTC. It codes for CASSKLAGPYEQYF.

There are many counts of this clonotype. This chain connects TRBV9 to TRBJ2-5; TRBD2 is a possible D gene (5 bases). Germline values: CDR1 SGDLS, CDR2 YYNGEE. Trimming pared 1 base from V and 5 bases from J, leaving 15 bases between. The CDR3 has 15 residues. CDR3 nucleotide sequence: TGTGCCAGCAGCGTAACCGGGGTATCTAGGGAGACCCAGTACTTC. This translates into CASSVTGVSRETQYF.

There are many counts of this clonotype. The V call is TRBV29-1, the J call TRBJ1-3; D unresolved. V was trimmed by 5 bases and J by 2 bases, leaving 7 bases between them. Germline V CDR1 and CDR2: SQVTM, ANQGSEA. The CDR3 runs 12 residues. CDR3 protein: CSVSLAGNTIYF. The CDR3 DNA follows: TGCAGCGTTTCCTTAGCTGGAAACACCATATATTTT.

The genes are TRBV2 and TRBJ2-5, with D possibly TRBD2 on 6 matching bases. Germline CDR1 reads SNHLY; CDR2 reads FYNNEI. Trimming shortened V by 6 bases and J by 0 bases, and 11 bases separated the two germline ends. The CDR3 has 14 amino acids. CDR3 DNA sequence: TGTGCCAGCAGCTCTAGCGCAAACCAAGAGACCCAGTACTTC. Translated, it gives CASSSSANQETQYF. Full variable domain (rest looked up from reference TRBV2 and TRBJ2-5): EPEVTQTPSHQVTQMGQEVILRCVPISNHLYFYWYRQILGQKVEFLVSFYNNEISEKSEIFDDQFSVERPDGSNFTLKIRSTKLEDSAMYFCASSSSANQETQYFGPGTRLLVL.

In this sample, this clonotype turned up many times. The V gene is TRBV27, the J gene TRBJ1-5; 8 bases map to TRBD1. The CDR3 loop spans 17 amino acids. Germline lookup yields CDR1 MNHEY and CDR2 SMNVEV (reference sequence). J was trimmed by 2 bases and V by 4 bases; bases with no gene match: 10. This chain's CDR3 is CASSSTRQGPGNQPQHF. CDR3 nucleotide sequence: TGTGCCAGCAGTTCTACCCGACAGGGGCCGGGCAATCAGCCCCAGCATTTT.

In its sample, this clonotype was seen many times. The chain couples TRBV7-2 to TRBJ1-2; no definite D call. V was pared by 5 bases and J by 4 bases, with 8 bases between. CDR3 size: 12 residues. Germline V gene sequence: CDR1 SGHTA, CDR2 FQGNSA. The CDR3 loop is CASSPASYGYTF. CDR3 nucleotide sequence: TGTGCCAGCAGCCCGGCTTCCTATGGCTACACCTTC.

This clonotype was recorded many times. The CDR3 sequence: CASIKDSLNYGYTF. The CDR3, as DNA: TGTGCCAGCATCAAGGATAGCCTAAACTATGGCTACACCTTC. The V call is TRBV5-5, the J call TRBJ1-2; D is ambiguous. Trimming removed 6 bases at V and 2 bases at J, with 14 bases between. CDR1 is SGHKS, CDR2 YYEKEE, per germline (reference sequence). The CDR3 sequence is 14 residues long. Based on the CDR3 plus reference TRBV5-5 and TRBJ1-2, the full variable domain is DAGVTQSPTHLIKTRGQQVTLRCSPISGHKSVSWYQQVLGQGPQFIFQYYEKEERGRGNFPDRFSARQFPNYSSELNVNALLLGDSALYLCASIKDSLNYGYTFGSGTRLTVV.

In this sample, this clonotype turned up many times. V and J are TRBV12-3 or TRBV12-4 and TRBJ2-1; D is perhaps TRBD2 (5 bases). V was cut by 3 bases and J by 8 bases, with 14 bases left in between. CDR3 length: 14 residues. The CDR3 sequence: CASSFLAGRDEQFF. The CDR3 DNA reads as TGTGCCAGCAGTTTCCTTGCGGGTCGGGATGAGCAGTTCTTC.

This clonotype was counted many times. The rearrangement joins TRBV4-2 to TRBJ1-6; D might be TRBD1 (5 bases). This CDR3 comprises 17 residues. Trimming removed 5 bases from V and 7 bases from J, with 21 bases in between. Looked up from germline, CDR1 is LGHNA and CDR2 is YNFKEQ. In nucleotides, the CDR3 is TGTGCCAGCAGCTACGGCAGGGCTATGACCGTAAATTCACCCCTCCACTTT. This gives the protein CASSYGRAMTVNSPLHF.

In this sample, this clonotype turned up many times. The chain combines TRBV29-1 with TRBJ2-7; D possibly matches TRBD1 or TRBD2 (5 bases each). This CDR3 is 12 amino acids long. V was trimmed by 3 bases and J by 3 bases, leaving 9 bases between them. Germline-derived CDR1 and CDR2 are SQVTM and ANQGSEA. This chain's CDR3 is CSVERGDYEQYF. The CDR3 DNA follows: TGCAGCGTTGAGAGAGGGGACTACGAGCAGTACTTC.

This clonotype was detected ten times or more. The gene calls are TRBV20-1 and TRBJ2-7; D gene uncertain. Per germline, CDR1 DFQATT and CDR2 SNEGSKA (reference sequence). The ends were cut back, 3 bases at V and 3 bases at J, with 9 bases in the middle. There are 12 residues in the CDR3. The CDR3 region is CSASGQDYEQYF. CDR3 bases: TGCAGTGCTAGTGGGCAGGACTACGAGCAGTACTTC.

This clonotype showed up many times. This chain uses TRBV5-1 with TRBJ2-5; 7 nucleotides agree with TRBD2. This CDR3 comprises 16 residues. From germline, CDR1 is SGHRS and CDR2 YFSETQ. The V gene end was trimmed by 0 bases and the J gene end by 2 bases; junction bases not matched to a gene: 7. CDR3 nucleotides: TGCGCCAGCAGCTTGGGGACTAGTCACCAACAAGAGACCCAGTACTTC. Its protein product is CASSLGTSHQQETQYF. The full variable domain, its missing parts supplied by reference TRBV5-1 and TRBJ2-5, is KAGVTQTPRYLIKTRGQQVTLSCSPISGHRSVSWYQQTPGQGLQFLFEYFSETQRNKGNFPGRFSGRQFSNSRSEMNVSTLELGDSALYLCASSLGTSHQQETQYFGPGTRLLVL.

This clonotype was found many times. Written as DNA, the CDR3 is TGCGCCAGCAGCCAGGCTATAGCGGCGGATACGCAGTATTTT. It codes for CASSQAIAADTQYF. The genes are TRBV4-1 and TRBJ2-3; possible D gene TRBD2, 6 bases. Deletions cut 3 bases from V and 6 bases from J, with 13 bases between. Germline CDR1 MGHRA, CDR2 YSYEKL. The CDR3 is 14 amino acids.